The TCR beta chain described here comes from a study of T cells in Graves' hyperthyroidism and ophthalmopathy. Amplification targeted TCR beta CDR3 regions from RNA transcripts. First-round RT-PCR with HTBI primers amplified the TCR CDR3 region. TCRdb used MiXCR to reprocess the multiplex PCR reads, holding one entry per CDR3 protein. Here the sample spans nearly 600,000 distinct CDR3 sequences, 14% being singletons. Germline assignment: CDR1 SGHDT and CDR2 YYEEEE. The CDR3 covers 15 residues. V lost 2 bases to trimming and J lost 9 bases, with 18 bases between them. Reasons for excluding patients were uncontrolled infection, other autoimmune disease, pregnancy or lactation. For the diagnoses, clinical symptoms, serum thyroxine and TRAb, thyroid ultrasound and orbital computed tomography were used.

The source material was blood. This sequence was found in a woman in her twenties or thirties with Graves' hyperthyroidism that later progressed to Graves' ophthalmopathy. The chain joins TRBV5-6 to TRBJ2-1; D uncertain. The chain's CDR3 is CASSLSDRARIEQFF. CDR3 nucleotides: TGTGCCAGCAGCTTATCGGACCGTGCGAGGATTGAGCAGTTCTTC.